The TCR beta chain under discussion was sequenced for a study of CD8 T cells in ankylosing spondylitis. Libraries of TCR beta came from quantitative 5'-RACE with molecular barcodes. TCRdb used MiXCR to reprocess the 5' RACE reads, holding one entry per CDR3 protein. The sample lists more than 600,000 distinct CDR3 sequences; around 20% were seen once. V lost 4 bases to trimming and J lost 6 bases; unmatched junction nucleotides: 5. This CDR3 is built from 15 residues. Germline CDR1 reads LGHDT; CDR2 reads YNNKEL (reference sequence). This clonotype was detected a few times. What it binds is not known. General study results and limits: In synovial fluid and blood from reactive arthritis, some motif variants were previously reported. Significant enrichment of disease-linked clones was reportedly seen in matched ankylosing spondylitis synovial fluid. In ankylosing spondylitis blood, a motif of several highly homologous TCR beta variants appeared characteristic.

This chain links TRBV3-1 with TRBJ2-5, with 13 bases matching TRBD2. The origin of this receptor is a male donor with ankylosing spondylitis. The specimen sequenced was blood, either unsorted or a sorted T cell fraction (not recorded which). This CDR3 reads CASSRTSGSGKTQYF. The DNA for the CDR3 is TGTGCCAGCAGCCGGACTAGCGGGAGCGGGAAGACCCAGTACTTC.